This is a list of T cell receptor beta chains from one sample in a study of beta chain features in type 1 diabetes. Assay used: immunoSEQ multiplex PCR; TCRdb lists only in-frame clones, some missing. Among roughly 160,000 clones listed, approximately 8% were seen once. The sample was central memory CD4+ T cells from blood. All receptors come from a man younger than 35 with type 1 diabetes. Both conserved end residues are part of each CDR3. D genes are given only for firm matches. Where a row states a size, it is once, few, many or the class of an expanded clone; other rows omit it.

- | 14 | TRBJ2-3 | TRBV28 | few | CASTSTFSTDTQYF | TGTGCCAGCACTAGTACCTTTAGCACAGATACGCAGTATTTT
- | 14 | TRBJ2-7 | TRBV6-5 | few | CASSPSRQRYEQYF | TGTGCCAGCAGCCCTTCGAGACAGAGATACGAGCAGTACTTC
TRBD1 | 13 | TRBJ1-1 | TRBV5-6 | few | CASSLDRGTEAFF | TGTGCCAGCAGCTTGGACAGGGGCACTGAAGCTTTCTTT
TRBD1 | 15 | TRBJ2-1 | TRBV5-1 | few | CASSRQGALGDEQFF | TGCGCCAGCAGCAGACAGGGGGCCCTCGGCGATGAGCAGTTCTTC
- | 11 | TRBJ2-3 | TRBV18 | few | CASSSMDTQYF | TGTGCCAGCTCATCAATGGATACGCAGTATTTT
- | 14 | TRBJ2-2 | TRBV14 | many | CASSRGLSNGELFF | TGTGCCAGCAGCCGGGGACTCTCGAACGGGGAGCTGTTTTTT
- | 13 | TRBJ1-1 | TRBV18 | few | CASSPLGETEAFF | TGTGCCAGCTCACCACTGGGCGAGACTGAAGCTTTCTTT
TRBD2 | 14 | TRBJ2-5 | TRBV7-9 | few | CASSWTSGGEDQYF | TGTGCCAGCAGCTGGACTAGCGGGGGAGAGGACCAGTACTTC
- | 15 | TRBJ2-1 | TRBV6-5 | few | CASSPWGTRGNEQFF | TGTGCCAGCAGTCCTTGGGGGACTCGAGGGAATGAGCAGTTCTTC
- | 13 | TRBJ2-7 | TRBV28 | - | CASSQAPTYEQYF | TGTGCCAGCAGCCAGGCGCCTACCTACGAGCAGTACTTC
TRBD1 | 13 | TRBJ2-5 | TRBV2 | few | CASTGQGRQTQYF | TGTGCCAGCACTGGACAGGGAAGGCAGACCCAGTACTTC
TRBD2 | 18 | TRBJ2-7 | TRBV5-1 | few | CASSLLPSGRATGFEQYF | TGCGCCAGCAGCTTGTTGCCTAGCGGGAGGGCCACGGGCTTCGAGCAGTACTTC
- | 14 | TRBJ1-5 | TRBV19 | - | CASSRPDRYQPQHF | TGTGCCAGTAGTAGGCCAGACAGATATCAGCCCCAGCATTTT
TRBD2 | 16 | TRBJ2-1 | TRBV5-1 | - | CASSLGPGLAENEQFF | TGCGCCAGCAGCTTGGGTCCGGGACTAGCGGAAAATGAGCAGTTCTTC
TRBD1 | 18 | TRBJ2-2 | TRBV4-3 | many | CASSQDKGGQGVTGELFF | TGCGCCAGCAGCCAAGATAAAGGGGGACAGGGGGTCACCGGGGAGCTGTTTTTT
TRBD1 | 16 | TRBJ2-3 | TRBV7-2 | - | CASSLVGQGHSDTQYF | TGTGCCAGCAGCTTAGTGGGACAGGGCCATTCGGATACGCAGTATTTT